A single sample gave rise to the 11 T cell receptor beta chains below, sequenced in a study of CXCR3-negative and CXCR3-positive naive CD8 T cells. Study-level points and caveats: Naive cells positive for CXCR3 carried more hydrophobic TRB CDR3s than CXCR3-negative ones.

With UMI labels, 5' RACE was used to prepare the TRB cDNA libraries. Following a re-call of the 5' RACE reads, TCRdb has one entry per CDR3 protein and lacks DNA. This sample's clone table lists some 140,000 distinct CDR3 sequences. Which antigens these TCRs recognize remains unknown. Sequenced material: naive CXCR3+ CD8+ T cells from blood. The subset was: CD45RO-CCR7+CD27+CD95- naive CD8+ T cells expressing CXCR3 (TNR3+). These receptor sequences come from a human donor in good health. Some clones in this sample may be carry-over from other donors' samples.

The chain employs TRBV11-3 and TRBJ1-2; TCRdb lists TRBD1, though no DNA is available to test this call. The CDR3 runs 15 residues. Per the germline V gene, CDR1 is SGHNT and CDR2 is YENEEA. The CDR3 reads CASSPQGGTDYGYTF.

The chain uses TRBV7-9 and TRBJ2-7; TCRdb's D call of TRBD1 is untestable without DNA. Germline V gene lookup returns CDR1 SEHNR and CDR2 FQNEAQ (reference sequence). CDR3 length equals 16 residues. CDR3 sequence: CASSLRLGQYSYEQYF.

The chain is built from TRBV7-8 and TRBJ2-1; TCRdb's D gene call, TRBD2, goes unchecked for lack of DNA. Germline-derived CDR1 and CDR2 are SGHVS and FQNEAQ. CDR3 length: 15 residues. This CDR3 reads CASSSSRSSIHEQFF.

The chain has TRBV21-1 and TRBJ2-3; TCRdb proposes TRBD1, but this gene call is untestable without DNA. TRBV21-1 constitutes a pseudogene. The CDR3 is made up of 15 amino acids. CDR3 residues: CASNPSGSRGDTQYF.

The chain is built from TRBV7-9 and TRBJ2-7. The CDR3 sequence is 12 residues long. The germline V gene encodes CDR1 SEHNR and CDR2 FQNEAQ (reference sequence). The CDR3: CASSSQHYEQYF.

The chain has TRBV9 and TRBJ2-5. Germline CDR1 is SGDLS and CDR2 is YYNGEE. The CDR3 has 19 amino acids. The CDR3: CASSRTALAGYTPPETQYF. Supplemented by reference TRBV9 and TRBJ2-5, the full variable domain reads DSGVTQTPKHLITATGQRVTLRCSPRSGDLSVYWYQQSLDQGLQFLIQYYNGEERAKGNILERFSAQQFPDLHSELNLSSLELGDSALYFCASSRTALAGYTPPETQYFGPGTRLLVL.

The V gene is TRBV7-2, the J gene TRBJ1-3. Germline lookup yields CDR1 SGHTA and CDR2 FQGNSA. There are 11 residues in the CDR3. This chain's CDR3 is CASSSGNTIYF.

This chain connects TRBV28 to TRBJ2-3; the D call from TCRdb, TRBD2, cannot be confirmed without DNA. The CDR3 has 20 residues. The V gene's germline CDR1 is MDHEN and CDR2 SYDVKM. CDR3 residues: CASSSPGLAGGPEFTDTQYF. The full variable domain, rest sourced from reference TRBV28 and TRBJ2-3, is DVKVTQSSRYLVKRTGEKVFLECVQDMDHENMFWYRQDPGLGLRLIYFSYDVKMKEKGDIPEGYSVSREKKERFSLILESASTNQTSMYLCASSSPGLAGGPEFTDTQYFGPGTRLTVL.

The V call is TRBV7-2, the J call TRBJ1-2; the D call from TCRdb, TRBD1, cannot be confirmed without DNA. The CDR3 is 15 residues long. Germline values: CDR1 SGHTA, CDR2 FQGNSA. CDR3 in amino acids: CASSLGQGLSYGYTF.

This chain connects TRBV7-6 to TRBJ2-5; TCRdb's D call, TRBD2, is unchecked because there is no DNA. The CDR3 is made up of 18 amino acids. The germline CDR1 and CDR2 sequences are SGHVS and FNYEAQ. The CDR3 reads CASSLAATSGSSGAAQYF.

This sequence joins TRBV29-1 and TRBJ1-5; with no DNA, the TCRdb D assignment of TRBD1 cannot be verified. Germline V gene data show CDR1 as SQVTM and CDR2 as ANQGSEA. The CDR3 has 12 residues. CDR3 loop: CSVGDSNQPQHF.